These T cell receptor beta chains were read from a single sample in a study of blood T cell repertoires in COVID-19. Clones were sequenced by immunoSEQ multiplex PCR, and TCRdb holds only the in-frame ones, with some missing. In the table there are 97,000 or so clones, more than 80% of which are singletons. Sequencing was done on a sample of peripheral blood. Receptors were obtained from a human donor in a cohort sampled during active COVID-19. Both conserved end residues are part of each CDR3. A D gene is named only where the DNA matches it firmly. The size entry is marked missing in some rows and otherwise reads once, few, many or a size class.

TRBJ2-3 | TRBD2 | TRBV5-4 | - | CASSPGGPVYTQYF | TGTGCCAGCAGCCCGGGGGGGCCGGTATATACGCAGTATTTT
TRBJ1-2 | - | TRBV19 | - | CASSIEAGWYGYTF | TGTGCCAGTAGTATCGAAGCAGGGTGGTATGGCTACACCTTC
TRBJ2-7 | - | TRBV27 | - | CASSPRQLVYEQYF | TGTGCCAGCAGTCCCCGACAGTTAGTCTACGAGCAGTACTTC
TRBJ2-3 | TRBD2 | TRBV9 | once | CASSATRTSGGTDTQYF | TGTGCCAGCAGCGCCACCCGGACTAGCGGGGGAACAGATACGCAGTATTTT
TRBJ2-3 | TRBD2 | TRBV12-5 | few | CASGLEWLAGPYPTDTQYF | TGTGCTAGTGGTTTGGAGTGGCTAGCGGGTCCCTATCCGACAGATACGCAGTATTTT
TRBJ2-2 | TRBD2 | TRBV19 | - | CASSGGIDTGELFF | TGTGCCAGTAGCGGGGGGATTGACACCGGGGAGCTGTTTTTT
TRBJ2-1 | TRBD2 | TRBV18 | - | CASSPLGGRGAYNEQFF | TGTGCCAGCTCACCACTCGGGGGACGGGGGGCCTACAATGAGCAGTTCTTC
TRBJ1-2 | TRBD1 | TRBV4-3 | - | CASSLDRGGYGYTF | TGCGCCAGCAGCCTCGACAGGGGAGGCTATGGCTACACCTTC
TRBJ2-7 | TRBD2 | TRBV9 | - | CASSVGLAANEEQYF | TGTGCCAGCAGCGTGGGGCTAGCGGCAAACGAAGAGCAGTACTTC
TRBJ1-5 | TRBD1 | TRBV7-9 | - | CASSALTGGLNQPQHF | TGTGCCAGCAGCGCCCTAACAGGGGGCCTCAATCAGCCCCAGCATTTT
TRBJ2-7 | TRBD1 | TRBV5-8 | few | CASSLAAGGVYEQYF | TGTGCCAGCAGCTTGGCGGCAGGGGGCGTCTACGAGCAGTACTTC
TRBJ2-7 | - | TRBV19 | - | CASSIKRGFGLPIEQYF | TGTGCCAGTAGTATAAAGAGGGGGTTTGGACTCCCCATCGAGCAGTACTTC
TRBJ2-5 | - | TRBV14 | - | CASSPLGQAGAQYF | TGTGCCAGCAGCCCCCTGGGGCAGGCAGGGGCCCAGTACTTC
TRBJ2-7 | TRBD2 | TRBV28 | - | CASSIKLAGAQYEQYF | TGTGCCAGCAGCATAAAGCTAGCGGGGGCCCAGTACGAGCAGTACTTC
TRBJ1-1 | TRBD1 | TRBV2 | - | CASSEEGQENTEAFF | TGTGCCAGCAGTGAAGAAGGACAGGAGAACACTGAAGCTTTCTTT
TRBJ2-5 | TRBD1 | TRBV7-2 | - | CASSTTGGSAQYF | TGTGCCAGCAGCACGACAGGGGGCTCTGCTCAGTACTTC
TRBJ2-1 | - | TRBV7-2 | - | CASSHRIRPEQFF | TGTGCCAGCAGCCACAGGATCAGACCCGAGCAGTTCTTC
TRBJ2-7 | TRBD1 | TRBV2 | - | CASSEGGQESHEQYF | TGTGCCAGCAGTGAAGGGGGACAGGAGTCCCACGAGCAGTACTTC
TRBJ1-1 | TRBD1 | TRBV4-2 | - | CASSHTLFDRGELAFF | TGTGCCAGCAGCCACACACTTTTCGACAGGGGAGAATTGGCTTTCTTT
TRBJ1-3 | - | TRBV6-5 | - | CASSRQVHSGNTIYF | TGTGCCAGCAGCCGACAGGTTCACTCTGGAAACACCATATATTTT
TRBJ2-3 | TRBD1 | TRBV7-6 | - | CASSFDLIPGQGTDTQYF | TGTGCCAGCAGCTTCGACCTAATCCCGGGACAGGGCACAGATACGCAGTATTTT
TRBJ2-7 | - | TRBV5-5 | - | CASSLGGVGYEQYF | TGTGCCAGCAGCTTGGGCGGAGTGGGCTACGAGCAGTACTTC
TRBJ2-3 | TRBD2 | TRBV25-1 | - | CASSETRRGRGTDTQYF | TGTGCCAGCAGTGAAACCCGCCGGGGGAGGGGCACAGATACGCAGTATTTT
TRBJ1-4 | - | TRBV2 | - | CASIRGLGEKLFF | TGTGCCAGCATAAGGGGGTTAGGAGAAAAACTGTTTTTT
TRBJ2-5 | - | TRBV5-1 | - | CASSSSGDQETQYF | TGCGCCAGCAGTTCCTCGGGGGACCAAGAGACCCAGTACTTC
TRBJ2-2 | - | TRBV11-3 | - | CASSLFQNTGELFF | TGTGCCAGCAGCTTGTTCCAGAACACCGGGGAGCTGTTTTTT
TRBJ2-7 | - | TRBV7-3 | - | CASSLGQGLSYEQYF | TGTGCCAGCAGCTTAGGCCAGGGGCTATCCTACGAGCAGTACTTC
TRBJ2-1 | - | TRBV11-2 | once | CASSLAPQGRYNEQFF | TGTGCCAGCAGCTTAGCCCCCCAGGGTAGGTACAATGAGCAGTTCTTC
TRBJ1-4 | TRBD1 | TRBV6-5 | once | CASKGQGPRNEKLFF | TGTGCCAGCAAAGGACAGGGGCCGAGAAATGAAAAACTGTTTTTT
TRBJ2-3 | - | TRBV9 | - | CASSVSPSTDTQYF | TGTGCCAGCAGCGTGAGCCCTAGCACAGATACGCAGTATTTT
TRBJ2-7 | TRBD1 | TRBV5-5 | - | CASSLELGTGSYEQYF | TGTGCCAGCAGCTTGGAACTCGGGACAGGTAGCTACGAGCAGTACTTC
TRBJ2-5 | TRBD1 | TRBV5-1 | - | CASRLQGAQETQYF | TGCGCCAGCAGGCTACAGGGGGCGCAAGAGACCCAGTACTTC
TRBJ2-7 | TRBD1 | TRBV3-1/TRBV3-2 | - | CASSQVWGQASYEQYF | TGTGCCAGCAGCCAAGTCTGGGGACAGGCCTCCTACGAGCAGTACTTC
TRBJ2-2 | TRBD1 | TRBV19 | few | CASQLPGQINTGELFF | TGTGCCAGCCAGTTACCGGGACAGATAAACACCGGGGAGCTGTTTTTT
TRBJ1-1 | - | TRBV15 | - | CATSPGQTEAFF | TGTGCCACCAGCCCTGGACAGACAGAAGCTTTCTTT
TRBJ1-1 | TRBD1 | TRBV10-3 | - | CATDRGGTEAFF | TGTGCCACGGACAGGGGAGGCACTGAAGCTTTCTTT
TRBJ1-2 | - | TRBV7-6 | - | CASSLNRAGGYTF | TGTGCCAGCAGCTTAAACAGGGCCGGAGGCTACACCTTC